The clone carrying this T cell receptor beta chain has only a few counts. V lost 7 bases and J lost 7; bases outside the gene matches: 11. CDR1 is MNHEY, CDR2 SVGAGI, per germline. There are 14 residues in the CDR3. These data originate in a study of blood T cell repertoires in COVID-19. Whole-study context: T cells, B-cell-depleted T cells, or PBMCs provided the cDNA or gDNA that served as material.

Methods used by the authors: Estimation of nucleated cell counts was performed using reference gene primer amplification. Measured with immunoSEQ multiplex PCR; TCRdb has only the in-frame clones, and not every one. V, J and clone size derive from that table, while D and trimming were established from the DNA sequence. Of about 35,000 clones in the sample, around 87% are singletons; the top ten hold roughly 44%. The sequence came from a human donor in a cohort sampled during active COVID-19. This chain uses TRBV6-5 with TRBJ2-3; 7 bases line up with TRBD1. Material for sequencing was peripheral blood. The CDR3: CASIRDRVGNTQYF. CDR3 DNA sequence: TGTGCCAGCATCAGAGACAGGGTTGGAAATACGCAGTATTTT.